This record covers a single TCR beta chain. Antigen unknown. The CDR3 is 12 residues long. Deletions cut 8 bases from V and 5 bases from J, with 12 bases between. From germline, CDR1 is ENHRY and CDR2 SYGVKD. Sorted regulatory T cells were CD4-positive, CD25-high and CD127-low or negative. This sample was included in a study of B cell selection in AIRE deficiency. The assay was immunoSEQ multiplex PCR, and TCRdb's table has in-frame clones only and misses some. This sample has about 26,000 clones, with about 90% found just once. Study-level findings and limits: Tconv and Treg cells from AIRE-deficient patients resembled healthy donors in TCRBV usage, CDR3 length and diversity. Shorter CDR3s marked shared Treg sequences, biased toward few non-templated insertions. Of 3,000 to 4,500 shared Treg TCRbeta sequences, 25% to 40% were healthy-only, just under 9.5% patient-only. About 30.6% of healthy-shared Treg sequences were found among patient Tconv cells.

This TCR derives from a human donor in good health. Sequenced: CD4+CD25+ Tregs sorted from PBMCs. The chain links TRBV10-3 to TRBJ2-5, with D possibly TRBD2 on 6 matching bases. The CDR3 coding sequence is TGTGCCATCGGGGGGAAGCGGGAGACCCAGTACTTC. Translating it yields CAIGGKRETQYF.